This T cell receptor beta chain was recovered during a study of neurological immune-mediated disorders. Study-wide background: A relapsing-remitting course was seen in about 90% of the roughly 35 multiple sclerosis patients and a secondary progressive course in 3. Study-wide points: While HTLV-1-associated myelopathy showed the greatest TCR clonal expansion, multiple sclerosis showed the least, falling below healthy controls. None of the CDR3 amino acid sequences found in expanded clones was shared across subjects. This suggests that the TCR-beta repertoires were private in all groups.

This clonotype was found many times. Its antigen is as yet unknown. Via MiXCR, TCRdb re-called the 5' RACE reads, giving one row per CDR3 protein. The sample lists about 59,000 distinct CDR3 sequences, 3% to 4% occurring once. This receptor was identified in a woman aged 25 to 39 with multiple sclerosis. The material sequenced was PBMCs.

The CDR3: CASSSTGGGSPLHF. For the CDR3, the DNA is TGTGCCAGCAGCTCAACTGGGGGAGGTTCACCCCTCCACTTT. The chain employs TRBV7-2 and TRBJ1-6; D is perhaps TRBD1 (5 bases). Germline CDR1 is SGHTA and CDR2 is FQGNSA. The V end lost 4 bases, the J end lost 9 bases, and 13 bases lay between the germline ends. This CDR3 region has 14 residues.